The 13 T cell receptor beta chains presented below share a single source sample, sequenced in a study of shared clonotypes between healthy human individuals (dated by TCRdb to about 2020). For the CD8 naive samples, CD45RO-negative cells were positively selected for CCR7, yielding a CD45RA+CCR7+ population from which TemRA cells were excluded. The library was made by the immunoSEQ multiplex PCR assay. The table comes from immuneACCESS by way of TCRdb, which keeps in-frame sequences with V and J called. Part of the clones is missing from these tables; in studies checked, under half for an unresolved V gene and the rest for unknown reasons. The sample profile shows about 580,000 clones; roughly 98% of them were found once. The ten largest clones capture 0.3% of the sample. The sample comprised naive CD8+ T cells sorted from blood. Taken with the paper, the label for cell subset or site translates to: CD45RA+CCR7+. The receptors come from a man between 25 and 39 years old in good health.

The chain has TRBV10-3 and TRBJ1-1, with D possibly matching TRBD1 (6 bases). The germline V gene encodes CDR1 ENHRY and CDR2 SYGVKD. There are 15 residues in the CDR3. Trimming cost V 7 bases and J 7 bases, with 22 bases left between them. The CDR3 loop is CAIKPPTSQTGEAFF. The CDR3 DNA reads TGTGCCATCAAACCCCCCACGTCCCAGACAGGTGAAGCTTTCTTT.

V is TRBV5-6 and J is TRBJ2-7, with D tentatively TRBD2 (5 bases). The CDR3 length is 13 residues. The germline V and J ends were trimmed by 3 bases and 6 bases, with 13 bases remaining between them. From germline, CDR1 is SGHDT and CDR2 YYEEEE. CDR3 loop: CASSWGTSGEQYF. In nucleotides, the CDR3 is TGTGCCAGCAGCTGGGGAACTAGTGGCGAGCAGTACTTC.

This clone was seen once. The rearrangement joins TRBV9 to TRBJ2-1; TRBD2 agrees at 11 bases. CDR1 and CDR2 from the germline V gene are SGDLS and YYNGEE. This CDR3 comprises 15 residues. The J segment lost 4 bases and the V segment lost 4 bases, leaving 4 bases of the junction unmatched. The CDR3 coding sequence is TGTGCCAGCAGCTTGACTAGCGGGAATTACAATGAGCAGTTCTTC. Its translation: CASSLTSGNYNEQFF.

The CDR3, as DNA: TGTGCCAGCACCCTCGAAGGCTACGAGCAGTACTTC. Amino acid sequence: CASTLEGYEQYF. V and J are TRBV11-2 and TRBJ2-7, with D unclear. Germline CDR1 SGHAT, CDR2 FQNNGV. Trimming cost V 7 bases and J 3 bases, with 10 bases left between them. The CDR3 is 12 amino acids.

CDR3 region: CASSEEGKLFF. As DNA, the CDR3 is TGTGCCAGCAGTGAAGAGGGAAAACTGTTTTTT. The chain joins TRBV25-1 to TRBJ1-4; D not resolved. CDR1 is MGHDK, CDR2 SYGVNS, per germline. The CDR3 is 11 residues long. V shed 2 bases and J shed 10 bases, with 5 bases lying between them.

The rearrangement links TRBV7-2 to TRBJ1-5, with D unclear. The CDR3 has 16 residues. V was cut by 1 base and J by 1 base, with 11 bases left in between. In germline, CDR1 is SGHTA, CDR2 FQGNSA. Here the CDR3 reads CASSLEDHPSNQPQHF. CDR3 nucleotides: TGTGCCAGCAGCTTAGAAGACCATCCGAGCAATCAGCCCCAGCATTTT.

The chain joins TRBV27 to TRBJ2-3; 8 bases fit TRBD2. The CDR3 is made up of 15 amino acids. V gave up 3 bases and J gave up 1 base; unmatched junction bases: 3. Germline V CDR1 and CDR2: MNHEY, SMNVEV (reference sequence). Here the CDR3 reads CASSFPAGGTDTQYF. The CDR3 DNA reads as TGTGCCAGCAGTTTTCCAGCGGGGGGCACAGATACGCAGTATTTT.

The CDR3 coding sequence is TGTGCCATCAGTGCAGGGACGAAGTCCTACAATGAGCAGTTCTTC. Amino acid sequence: CAISAGTKSYNEQFF. The J gene is TRBJ2-1, the V gene TRBV10-3, with D perhaps assigned TRBD1 or TRBD2 (5 bases each). V was shortened by 4 bases and J by 1 base, with 11 bases between the two germline ends. Germline CDR1 and CDR2: ENHRY and SYGVKD. The CDR3 spans 15 residues.

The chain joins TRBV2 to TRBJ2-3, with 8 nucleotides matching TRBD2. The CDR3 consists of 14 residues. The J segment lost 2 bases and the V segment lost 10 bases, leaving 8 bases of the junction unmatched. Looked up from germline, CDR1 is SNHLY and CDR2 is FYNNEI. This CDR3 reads CAIVTSDLTDTQYF. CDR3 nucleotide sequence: TGTGCCATTGTGACTAGCGACCTCACAGATACGCAGTATTTT.

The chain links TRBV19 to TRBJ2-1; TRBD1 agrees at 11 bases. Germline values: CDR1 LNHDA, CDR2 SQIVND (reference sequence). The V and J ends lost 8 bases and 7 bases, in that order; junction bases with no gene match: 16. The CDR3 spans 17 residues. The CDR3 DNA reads TGTGCCAGTGGGCGTCCTGAGCAAGGGGACAGGGGGAATGAGCAGTTCTTC. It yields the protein CASGRPEQGDRGNEQFF.

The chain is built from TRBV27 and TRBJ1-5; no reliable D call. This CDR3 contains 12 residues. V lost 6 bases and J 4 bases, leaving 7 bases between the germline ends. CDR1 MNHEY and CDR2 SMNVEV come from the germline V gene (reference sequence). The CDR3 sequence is CASSQTNQPQHF. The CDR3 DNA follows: TGTGCCAGCAGCCAAACTAATCAGCCCCAGCATTTT.

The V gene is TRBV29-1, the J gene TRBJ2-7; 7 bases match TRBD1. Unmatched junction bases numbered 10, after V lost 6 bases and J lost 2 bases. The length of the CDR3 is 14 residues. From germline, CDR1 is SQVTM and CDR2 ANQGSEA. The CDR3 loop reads CSVASGTATYEQYF. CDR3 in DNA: TGCAGCGTCGCCTCCGGGACAGCAACCTACGAGCAGTACTTC.

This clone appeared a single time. DNA for the CDR3: TGTGCCAGCTCCCCCGGCTACGGACCCGACTCCTACGAGCAGTACTTC. Its translation is CASSPGYGPDSYEQYF. This chain joins TRBV18 and TRBJ2-7; D unresolved. V was pared by 6 bases and J by 0 bases, with 18 bases between. Per the germline V gene, CDR1 is KGHSH and CDR2 is LQKENI. The CDR3 length is 16 residues.